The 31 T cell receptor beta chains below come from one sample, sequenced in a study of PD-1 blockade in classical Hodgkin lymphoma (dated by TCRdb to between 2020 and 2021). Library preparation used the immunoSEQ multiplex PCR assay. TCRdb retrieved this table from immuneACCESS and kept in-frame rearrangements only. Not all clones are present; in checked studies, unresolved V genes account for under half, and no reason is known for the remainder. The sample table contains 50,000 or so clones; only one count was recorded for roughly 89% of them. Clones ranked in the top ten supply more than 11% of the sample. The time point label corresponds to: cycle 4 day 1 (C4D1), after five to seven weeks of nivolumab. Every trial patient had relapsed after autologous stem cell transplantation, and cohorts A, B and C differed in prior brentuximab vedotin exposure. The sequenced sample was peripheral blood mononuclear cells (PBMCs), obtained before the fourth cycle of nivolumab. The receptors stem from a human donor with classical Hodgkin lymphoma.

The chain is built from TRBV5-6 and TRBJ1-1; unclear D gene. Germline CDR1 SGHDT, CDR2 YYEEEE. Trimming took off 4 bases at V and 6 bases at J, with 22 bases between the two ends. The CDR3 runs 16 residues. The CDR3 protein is CASSRVDGPQGSEAFF. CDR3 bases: TGTGCCAGCAGCCGAGTCGACGGGCCTCAAGGCTCTGAAGCTTTCTTT.

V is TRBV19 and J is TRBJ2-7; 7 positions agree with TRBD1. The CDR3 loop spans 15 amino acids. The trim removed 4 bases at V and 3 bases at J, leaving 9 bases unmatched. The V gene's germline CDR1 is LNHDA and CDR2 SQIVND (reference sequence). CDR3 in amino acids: CASSTPGTDIYEQYF. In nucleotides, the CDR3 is TGTGCCAGTAGTACTCCCGGGACAGATATCTACGAGCAGTACTTC.

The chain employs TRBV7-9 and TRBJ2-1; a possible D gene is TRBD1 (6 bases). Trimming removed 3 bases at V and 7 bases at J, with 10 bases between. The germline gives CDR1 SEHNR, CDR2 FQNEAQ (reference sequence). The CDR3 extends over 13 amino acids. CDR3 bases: TGTGCCAGCAGCTTCACCGGACAGAATGAGCAGTTCTTC. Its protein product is CASSFTGQNEQFF.

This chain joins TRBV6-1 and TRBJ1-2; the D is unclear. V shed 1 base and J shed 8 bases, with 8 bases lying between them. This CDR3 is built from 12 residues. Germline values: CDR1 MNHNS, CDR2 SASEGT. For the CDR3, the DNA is TGTGCCAGCAGTGAAGATGGGATAGGCTACACCTTC. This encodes CASSEDGIGYTF.

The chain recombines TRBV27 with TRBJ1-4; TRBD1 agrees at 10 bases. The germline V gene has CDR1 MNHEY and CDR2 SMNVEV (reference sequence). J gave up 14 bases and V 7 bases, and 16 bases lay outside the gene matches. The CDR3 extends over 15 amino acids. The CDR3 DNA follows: TGTGCCAGCACCCCACTGGGACAGGGGCCAAGTCTTCTGTTTTTT. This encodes CASTPLGQGPSLLFF.

As DNA, the CDR3 is TGTGCCAGCAGTACGGGACAGCGGAGCACTGAAGCTTTCTTT. Translating gives CASSTGQRSTEAFF. The V and J genes are TRBV6-5 and TRBJ1-1, with 7 bases aligning to TRBD1. The CDR3 is made up of 14 amino acids. Germline V lookup: CDR1 MNHEY, CDR2 SVGAGI. V gave up 5 bases and J gave up 4 bases; unmatched junction bases: 7.

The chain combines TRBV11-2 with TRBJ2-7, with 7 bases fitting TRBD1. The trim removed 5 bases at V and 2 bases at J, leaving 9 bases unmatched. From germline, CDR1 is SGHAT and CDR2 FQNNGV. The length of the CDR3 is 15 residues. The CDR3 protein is CASSLRQGEAYEQYF. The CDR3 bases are TGTGCCAGCAGCCTGCGACAGGGAGAGGCCTACGAGCAGTACTTC.

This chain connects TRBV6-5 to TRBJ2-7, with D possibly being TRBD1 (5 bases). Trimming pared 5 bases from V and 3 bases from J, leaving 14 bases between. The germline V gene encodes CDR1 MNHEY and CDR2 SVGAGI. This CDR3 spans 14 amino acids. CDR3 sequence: CASSQTAWSYEQYF. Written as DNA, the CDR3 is TGTGCCAGCAGTCAGACAGCGTGGAGCTACGAGCAGTACTTC.

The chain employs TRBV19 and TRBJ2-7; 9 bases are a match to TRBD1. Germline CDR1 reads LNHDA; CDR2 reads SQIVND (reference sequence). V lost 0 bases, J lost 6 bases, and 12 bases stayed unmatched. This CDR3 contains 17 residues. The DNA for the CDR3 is TGTGCCAGTAGTATAGAACTGGGGACAGGGTTTTTCGGCGAGCAGTACTTC. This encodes CASSIELGTGFFGEQYF.

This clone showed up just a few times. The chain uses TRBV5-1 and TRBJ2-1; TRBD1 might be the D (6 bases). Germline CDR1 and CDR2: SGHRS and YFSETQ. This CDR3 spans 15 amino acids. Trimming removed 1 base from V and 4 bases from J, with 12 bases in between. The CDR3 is CASSLQDSTYNEQFF. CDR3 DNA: TGCGCCAGCAGCTTGCAGGACAGTACATACAATGAGCAGTTCTTC.

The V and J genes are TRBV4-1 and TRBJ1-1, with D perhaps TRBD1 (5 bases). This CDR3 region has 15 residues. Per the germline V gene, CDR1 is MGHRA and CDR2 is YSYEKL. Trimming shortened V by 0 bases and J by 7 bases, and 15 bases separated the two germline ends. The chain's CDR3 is CASSQDVGAGREAFF. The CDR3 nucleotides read TGCGCCAGCAGCCAAGATGTAGGGGCAGGGCGTGAAGCTTTCTTT.

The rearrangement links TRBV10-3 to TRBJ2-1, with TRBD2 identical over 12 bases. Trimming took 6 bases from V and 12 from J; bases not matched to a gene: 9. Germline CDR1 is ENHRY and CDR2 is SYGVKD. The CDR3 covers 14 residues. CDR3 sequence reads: CAIRENLAGGGQFF. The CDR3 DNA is TGTGCCATCAGGGAAAATCTAGCGGGAGGGGGGCAGTTCTTC.

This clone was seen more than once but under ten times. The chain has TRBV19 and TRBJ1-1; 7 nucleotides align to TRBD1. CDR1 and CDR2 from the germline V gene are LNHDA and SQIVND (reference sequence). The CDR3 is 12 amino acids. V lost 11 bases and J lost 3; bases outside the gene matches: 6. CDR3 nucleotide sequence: TGTGCCGCCGGCAGGGGGGACACTGAAGCTTTCTTT. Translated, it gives CAAGRGDTEAFF.

The CDR3 region is CSVEDRYNEQFF. The CDR3 region has the DNA TGCAGCGTTGAAGACCGATACAATGAGCAGTTCTTC. V gene TRBV29-1 combines with J gene TRBJ2-1; D remains unclear. CDR3 length: 12 residues. The germline V gene has CDR1 SQVTM and CDR2 ANQGSEA. With 0 bases removed from V and 4 bases from J, the gap between germline ends came to 4 bases.

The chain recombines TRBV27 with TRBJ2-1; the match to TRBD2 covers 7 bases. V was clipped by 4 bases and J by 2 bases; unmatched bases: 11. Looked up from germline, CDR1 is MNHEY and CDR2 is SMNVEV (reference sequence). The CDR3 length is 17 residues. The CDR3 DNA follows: TGTGCCAGCAGTTCGCCACTCACCCGGGGGGCCTACAATGAGCAGTTCTTC. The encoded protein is CASSSPLTRGAYNEQFF.

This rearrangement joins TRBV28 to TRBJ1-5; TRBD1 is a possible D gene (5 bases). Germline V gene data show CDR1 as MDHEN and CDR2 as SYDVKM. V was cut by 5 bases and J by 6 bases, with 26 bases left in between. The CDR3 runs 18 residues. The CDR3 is CASSNNLPRAGNPQPQHF. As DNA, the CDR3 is TGTGCCAGCAGTAACAACCTCCCACGGGCAGGGAACCCTCAGCCCCAGCATTTT.

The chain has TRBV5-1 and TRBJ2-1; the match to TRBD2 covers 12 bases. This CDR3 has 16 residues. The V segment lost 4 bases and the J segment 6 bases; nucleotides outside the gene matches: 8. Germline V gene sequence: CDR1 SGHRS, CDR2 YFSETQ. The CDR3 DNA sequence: TGCGCCAGCAGCGCTCTAGCGGGAGGGCGACTCAATGAGCAGTTCTTC. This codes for CASSALAGGRLNEQFF. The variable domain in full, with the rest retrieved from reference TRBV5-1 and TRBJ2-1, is KAGVTQTPRYLIKTRGQQVTLSCSPISGHRSVSWYQQTPGQGLQFLFEYFSETQRNKGNFPGRFSGRQFSNSRSEMNVSTLELGDSALYLCASSALAGGRLNEQFFGPGTRLTVL.

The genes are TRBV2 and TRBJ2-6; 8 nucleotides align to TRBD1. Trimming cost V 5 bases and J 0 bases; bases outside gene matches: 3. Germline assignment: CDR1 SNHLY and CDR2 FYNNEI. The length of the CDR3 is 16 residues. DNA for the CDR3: TGTGCCAGCAGTACCACAGGGGGCTCTGGGGCCAACGTCCTGACTTTC. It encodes CASSTTGGSGANVLTF.

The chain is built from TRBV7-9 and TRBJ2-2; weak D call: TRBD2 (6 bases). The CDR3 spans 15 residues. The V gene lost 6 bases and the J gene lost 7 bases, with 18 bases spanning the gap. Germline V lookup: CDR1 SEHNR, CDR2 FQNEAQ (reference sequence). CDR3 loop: CASRRDSTLGGELFF. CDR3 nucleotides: TGTGCCAGCAGACGGGACTCCACCTTGGGCGGGGAGCTGTTTTTT. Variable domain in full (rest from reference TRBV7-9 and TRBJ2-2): DTGVSQNPRHKITKRGQNVTFRCDPISEHNRLYWYRQTLGQGPEFLTYFQNEAQLEKSRLLSDRFSAERPKGSFSTLEIQRTEQGDSAMYLCASRRDSTLGGELFFGEGSRLTVL.

CDR3: CASSSVGGLLNTEAFF. In DNA, the CDR3 is TGTGCCAGCAGCTCTGTAGGGGGCCTCCTGAACACTGAAGCTTTCTTT. This sequence joins TRBV5-4 and TRBJ1-1; 7 bases map to TRBD1. CDR1 SGHNT and CDR2 YYREEE come from the germline V gene (reference sequence). CDR3 size: 16 residues. Trimming cost V 3 bases and J 0 bases; bases outside gene matches: 8.

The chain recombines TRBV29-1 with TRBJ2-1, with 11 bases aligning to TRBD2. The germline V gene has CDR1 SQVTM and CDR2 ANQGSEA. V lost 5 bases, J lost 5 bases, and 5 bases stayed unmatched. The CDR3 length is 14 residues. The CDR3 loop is CSVWGGLADNEQFF. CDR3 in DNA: TGCAGCGTTTGGGGGGGACTAGCGGACAATGAGCAGTTCTTC.

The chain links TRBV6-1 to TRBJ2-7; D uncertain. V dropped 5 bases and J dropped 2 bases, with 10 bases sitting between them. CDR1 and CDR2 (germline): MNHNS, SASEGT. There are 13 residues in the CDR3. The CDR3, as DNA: TGTGCCAGCAGTTTTAATGGGCCCTACGAGCAGTACTTC. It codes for CASSFNGPYEQYF.

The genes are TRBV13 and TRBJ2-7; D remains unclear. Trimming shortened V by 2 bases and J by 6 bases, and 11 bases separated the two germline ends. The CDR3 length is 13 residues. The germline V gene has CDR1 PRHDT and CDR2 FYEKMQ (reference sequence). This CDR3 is CASSLTWVGEQYF. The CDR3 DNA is TGTGCCAGCAGCTTAACTTGGGTCGGCGAGCAGTACTTC.

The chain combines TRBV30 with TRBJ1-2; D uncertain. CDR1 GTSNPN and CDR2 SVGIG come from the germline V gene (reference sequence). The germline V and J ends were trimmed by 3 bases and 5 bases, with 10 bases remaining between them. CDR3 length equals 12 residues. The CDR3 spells CAWRPPNYGYTF. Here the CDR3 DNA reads TGTGCCTGGAGACCCCCCAATTATGGCTACACCTTC.

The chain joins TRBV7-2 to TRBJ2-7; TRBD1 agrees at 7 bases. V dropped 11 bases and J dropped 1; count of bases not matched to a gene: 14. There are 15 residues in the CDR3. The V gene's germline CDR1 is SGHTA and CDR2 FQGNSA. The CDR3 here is CAGKTKPGQSYEQYF. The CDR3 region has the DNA TGTGCCGGCAAAACTAAACCGGGACAGTCCTACGAGCAGTACTTC. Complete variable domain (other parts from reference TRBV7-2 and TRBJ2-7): GAGVSQSPSNKVTEKGKDVELRCDPISGHTALYWYRQSLGQGLEFLIYFQGNSAPDKSGLPSDRFSAERTGGSVSTLTIQRTQQEDSAVYLCAGKTKPGQSYEQYFGPGTRLTVT.

The CDR3 here is CASIFNRSGEKLFF. The CDR3, as DNA: TGTGCCAGCATATTTAATCGTTCGGGGGAAAAACTGTTTTTT. This chain links TRBV2 with TRBJ1-4, with D uncertain. CDR1 is SNHLY and CDR2 is FYNNEI in the germline V gene. The V end was cut by 7 bases, the J end by 8 bases, with 17 bases between. The CDR3 has 14 residues.

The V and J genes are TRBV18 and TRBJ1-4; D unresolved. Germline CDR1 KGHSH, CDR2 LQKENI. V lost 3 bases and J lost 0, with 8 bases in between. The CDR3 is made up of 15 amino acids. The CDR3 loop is CASSPELATNEKLFF. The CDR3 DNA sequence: TGTGCCAGCTCACCCGAGCTTGCAACTAATGAAAAACTGTTTTTT. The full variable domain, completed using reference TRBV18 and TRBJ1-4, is NAGVMQNPRHLVRRRGQEARLRCSPMKGHSHVYWYRQLPEEGLKFMVYLQKENIIDESGMPKERFSAEFPKEGPSILRIQQVVRGDSAAYFCASSPELATNEKLFFGSGTQLSVL.

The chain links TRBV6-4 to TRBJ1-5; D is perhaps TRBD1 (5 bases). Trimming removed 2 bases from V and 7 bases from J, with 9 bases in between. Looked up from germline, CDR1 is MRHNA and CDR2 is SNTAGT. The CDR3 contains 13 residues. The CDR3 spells CASSDEEGQPQHF. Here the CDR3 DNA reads TGTGCCAGCAGTGACGAAGAGGGGCAGCCCCAGCATTTT.

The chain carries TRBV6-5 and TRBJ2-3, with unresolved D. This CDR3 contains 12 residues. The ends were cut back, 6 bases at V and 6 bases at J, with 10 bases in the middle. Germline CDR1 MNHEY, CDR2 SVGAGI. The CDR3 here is CASRISVDTQYF. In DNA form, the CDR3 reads TGTGCCAGCAGAATTAGTGTGGATACGCAGTATTTT.

CDR3 DNA: TGTGCCAGCAGTTCGACATCTTCGGACTATGGCTACACCTTC. Residues: CASSSTSSDYGYTF. J is TRBJ1-2 and V is TRBV2; no firm D call. The CDR3 extends over 14 amino acids. CDR1 and CDR2 from the germline V gene are SNHLY and FYNNEI. V was cut by 5 bases and J by 3 bases, with 13 bases left in between.

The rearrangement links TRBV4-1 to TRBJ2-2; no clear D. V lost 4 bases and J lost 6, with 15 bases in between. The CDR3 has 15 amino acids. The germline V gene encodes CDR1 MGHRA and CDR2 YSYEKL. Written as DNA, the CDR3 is TGCGCCAGCAGCCTCAGGAACGAAAAGTCCGGGGAGCTGTTTTTT. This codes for CASSLRNEKSGELFF.